This T cell receptor (beta chain) was sequenced for a study of cytomegalovirus exposure and HLA in healthy donors. Across the whole study: In an earlier analysis, almost 120 million unique TCR beta sequences were found from approximately 190 million T cells.

The study ran its PCR with 60 Vbeta and 13 Jbeta primers. TCRdb keeps only in-frame clones here, not all; method: immunoSEQ multiplex PCR. Of about 100,000 clones listed, more than 60% are singletons. This CDR3 has 13 amino acids. Looked up from germline, CDR1 is GTSNPN and CDR2 is SVGIG (reference sequence). V lost 4 bases and J 2 bases, leaving 12 bases between the germline ends. This clone has just a few counts. The antigen remains unidentified. Study-wide points: It was reportedly the case that the classifier diagnosed cytomegalovirus status with high specificity and sensitivity. A later analysis showed TCR association rates differing by HLA locus, peaking at DRB1 and lowest at HLA-C. Altogether, some 160 TCR beta chains were recorded as cytomegalovirus-associated.

This receptor was obtained from a woman in her late teens or twenties in good health and CMV-seropositive. J is TRBJ2-7 and V is TRBV30, with a tentative D call TRBD1 (5 bases). Sequenced material: PBMCs. The CDR3 DNA reads TGTGCCTGGAAATACTCAGGGCCCTACGAGCAGTACTTC. The encoded protein is CAWKYSGPYEQYF.